This TCR beta chain was captured by sequencing in a study of graft-versus-host responses after intestinal transplantation. Here immunoSEQ multiplex PCR was the method, and the copy in TCRdb shows in-frame clones only, minus some. Among tens of thousands of clones listed, roughly 90% were seen once. A remark on this clone: Its cognate antigen is unknown.

Sequences were derived from unstimulated CD8+ T cells sorted from spleen or lymph node cells, sampled before intestinal transplant. The TCR comes from a human donor who received an intestinal transplant.

DNA for the CDR3: TGTGCCAGCAGTTTATGGGGGGAGGAAGATACGCAGTATTTT. Translating gives CASSLWGEEDTQYF. The rearrangement links TRBV27 to TRBJ2-3; D might be TRBD2 (6 bases). Trimming shortened V by 1 base and J by 5 bases, and 10 bases separated the two germline ends. The CDR3 is 14 amino acids. Per germline, CDR1 MNHEY and CDR2 SMNVEV (reference sequence).